This TCR beta chain was profiled in a study of blood T cells in healthy people across ages. Study results and caveats: In older individuals, TCR beta diversity per million T cells was lower, falling roughly linearly with age.

Germline V lookup: CDR1 MNHNS, CDR2 SASEGT. The CDR3 length is 17 residues. In this sample, this clonotype turned up once. The antigen remains unidentified. Combining a sample-barcoded 5' primer with a J-beta primer mix, a second PCR ran for roughly 7 to 11 cycles. The template-switch adaptor, which had 12 random nucleotides, put a tag on each cDNA molecule. Samples each returned at least 2.5 million CDR3-containing paired-end reads. Each CDR3 protein is one row after TCRdb ran MiXCR on the 5' RACE reads. In the table there are around 2 million distinct CDR3 sequences, approximately 40% of which are singletons.

The rearrangement uses TRBV6-1 and TRBJ2-1; D could derive from TRBD1 or TRBD2 (7 bases each). The J call may be faulty, since TRBJ2-7 better matches the DNA end. The specimen sequenced was blood. This clonotype was sampled from a human donor in good health. In DNA, the CDR3 is TGTGCCAGCATTCCTAGGGGAGGGACAGAGGGGTACAATGAGCAGTACTTC. Its translation is CASIPRGGTEGYNEQYF.